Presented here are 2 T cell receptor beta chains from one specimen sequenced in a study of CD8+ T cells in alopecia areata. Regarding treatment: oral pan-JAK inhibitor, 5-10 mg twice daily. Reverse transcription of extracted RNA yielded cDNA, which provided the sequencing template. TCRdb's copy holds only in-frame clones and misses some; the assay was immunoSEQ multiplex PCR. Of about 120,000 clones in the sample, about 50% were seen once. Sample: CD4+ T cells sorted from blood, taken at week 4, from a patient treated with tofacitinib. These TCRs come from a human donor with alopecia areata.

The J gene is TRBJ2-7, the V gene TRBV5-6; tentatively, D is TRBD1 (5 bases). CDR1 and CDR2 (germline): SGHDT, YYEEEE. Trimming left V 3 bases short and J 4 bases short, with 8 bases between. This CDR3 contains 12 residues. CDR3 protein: CASSWGRYEQYF. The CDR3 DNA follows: TGTGCCAGCAGCTGGGGCCGTTACGAGCAGTACTTC.

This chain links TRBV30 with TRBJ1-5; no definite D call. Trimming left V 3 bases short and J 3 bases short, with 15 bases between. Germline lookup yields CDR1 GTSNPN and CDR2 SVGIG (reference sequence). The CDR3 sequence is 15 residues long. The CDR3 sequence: CAWSAVGTYNQPQHF. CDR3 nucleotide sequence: TGTGCCTGGAGCGCCGTGGGTACCTACAATCAGCCCCAGCATTTT.